Listed below are T cell receptor beta chains from one sample, sequenced in a study of blood T cells in healthy people across ages. TCRdb analysed the 5' RACE reads with MiXCR anew, one entry per CDR3 protein. The table shows roughly 800,000 distinct CDR3 sequences, with 55% to 75% occurring only once. Sequencing was carried out using blood. The receptors come from a man aged 25 to 40 in good health. The CDR3 runs from the conserved cysteine through the conserved F or W. D genes are given only for firm matches. Only some rows state a clone size, as once, few, many or a class for expanded clones.

CDR3aa: CASRPPHEGDEQYF
CDR3nt: TGTGCCAGCAGACCTCCCCACGAAGGCGACGAGCAGTACTTC
d_gene: NA
j_gene: TRBJ2-7
v_gene: TRBV6-6
abundance: few

CDR3aa: CASSPNGPLGTDTQYF
CDR3nt: TGTGCCAGCAGCCCTAATGGGCCGCTAGGCACAGATACGCAGTATTTT
d_gene: NA
j_gene: TRBJ2-3
v_gene: TRBV7-2
abundance: NA

CDR3aa: CASSVHSGGAYEQYF
CDR3nt: TGTGCCAGCAGCGTCCATAGCGGGGGGGCGTACGAGCAGTACTTC
d_gene: TRBD2
j_gene: TRBJ2-7
v_gene: TRBV11-2
abundance: NA

CDR3aa: CASSPRGVTNSPLHF
CDR3nt: TGTGCCAGCAGCCCCAGGGGGGTAACTAATTCACCCCTCCACTTT
d_gene: TRBD1
j_gene: TRBJ1-6
v_gene: TRBV3-1
abundance: NA

CDR3aa: CASSLAVDDLWAQYF
CDR3nt: TGTGCCAGCAGCTTAGCGGTGGATGACCTTTGGGCGCAGTATTTT
d_gene: NA
j_gene: TRBJ2-3
v_gene: TRBV7-6
abundance: NA

CDR3aa: CSARDDRYWETQYF
CDR3nt: TGCAGTGCTAGAGACGACCGGTACTGGGAGACCCAGTACTTC
d_gene: NA
j_gene: TRBJ2-5
v_gene: TRBV20-1
abundance: NA

CDR3aa: CATSSRQTDTQYF
CDR3nt: TGTGCCACCAGCAGTCGACAGACAGATACGCAGTATTTT
d_gene: NA
j_gene: TRBJ2-3
v_gene: TRBV15
abundance: few

CDR3aa: CASSRDDSSTDTQYF
CDR3nt: TGTGCCAGCAGCCGAGACGACTCTAGCACAGATACGCAGTATTTT
d_gene: NA
j_gene: TRBJ2-3
v_gene: TRBV7-2
abundance: many

CDR3aa: CASSLQGQQFF
CDR3nt: TGTGCCAGCAGCCTGCAGGGCCAGCAGTTCTTC
d_gene: NA
j_gene: TRBJ2-1
v_gene: TRBV4-2
abundance: NA

CDR3aa: CASSHGQFSYEQYF
CDR3nt: TGCGCCAGCAGCCATGGACAGTTCTCCTACGAGCAGTACTTC
d_gene: NA
j_gene: TRBJ2-7
v_gene: TRBV4-1
abundance: NA

CDR3aa: CASNSRALAYEQYF
CDR3nt: TGTGCCAGCAATTCTCGCGCCCTAGCGTACGAGCAGTACTTC
d_gene: NA
j_gene: TRBJ2-7
v_gene: TRBV28
abundance: NA

CDR3aa: CASSRSGGRGGYTF
CDR3nt: TGTGCCAGCAGCCGATCGGGCGGCAGGGGAGGCTACACCTTC
d_gene: NA
j_gene: TRBJ1-2
v_gene: TRBV12-3/TRBV12-4
abundance: few

CDR3aa: CASSQNSQGLAGALNEQFF
CDR3nt: TGTGCCAGCAGCCAAAACTCCCAGGGCTTAGCGGGCGCCCTGAATGAGCAGTTCTTC
d_gene: TRBD2
j_gene: TRBJ2-1
v_gene: TRBV4-2
abundance: NA

CDR3aa: CASSQDRTTYEQYF
CDR3nt: TGCGCCAGCAGCCAAGATAGGACTACATACGAGCAGTACTTC
d_gene: NA
j_gene: TRBJ2-7
v_gene: TRBV4-3
abundance: few

CDR3aa: CASSPGQESSYNSPLHF
CDR3nt: TGTGCCAGCAGTCCCGGACAGGAGAGCTCCTATAATTCACCCCTCCACTTT
d_gene: TRBD1
j_gene: TRBJ1-6
v_gene: TRBV6-1
abundance: once

CDR3aa: CASSCTDYNEQFF
CDR3nt: TGTGCCAGCAGCTGCACGGACTACAATGAGCAGTTCTTC
d_gene: NA
j_gene: TRBJ2-1
v_gene: TRBV7-2
abundance: NA

CDR3aa: CASSARSGVTEQFF
CDR3nt: TGTGCCAGCAGTGCCCGCTCCGGGGTCACTGAGCAGTTCTTC
d_gene: NA
j_gene: TRBJ2-1
v_gene: TRBV6-5
abundance: NA

CDR3aa: CASSFLPNTGELFF
CDR3nt: TGCGCCAGCAGCTTCCTTCCTAACACCGGGGAGCTGTTTTTT
d_gene: NA
j_gene: TRBJ2-2
v_gene: TRBV5-1
abundance: NA

CDR3aa: CSALPGFRTDTQYF
CDR3nt: TGCAGTGCTTTACCCGGCTTCCGCACAGATACGCAGTATTTT
d_gene: NA
j_gene: TRBJ2-3
v_gene: TRBV20-1
abundance: NA

CDR3aa: CASSSTDEQFF
CDR3nt: TGTGCCAGCAGCTCGACAGATGAGCAGTTCTTC
d_gene: NA
j_gene: TRBJ2-1
v_gene: TRBV13
abundance: NA

CDR3aa: CASSLDSDRFARWGFF
CDR3nt: TGTGCCAGCAGCTTAGATAGTGACAGATTCGCCCGGTGGGGGTTCTTC
d_gene: NA
j_gene: TRBJ2-1
v_gene: TRBV11-2
abundance: NA

CDR3aa: CASSAFGTGGTWEAFF
CDR3nt: TGTGCCAGCAGCGCTTTTGGGACAGGGGGCACGTGGGAAGCTTTCTTT
d_gene: TRBD1
j_gene: TRBJ1-1
v_gene: TRBV7-2
abundance: NA

CDR3aa: CASSLRWGGAYEQYF
CDR3nt: TGTGCCAGCAGCTTACGATGGGGCGGAGCCTACGAGCAGTACTTC
d_gene: NA
j_gene: TRBJ2-7
v_gene: TRBV7-2
abundance: NA

CDR3aa: CATSKGAAGANVLTF
CDR3nt: TGTGCCACCAGCAAGGGGGCGGCGGGGGCCAACGTCCTGACTTTC
d_gene: TRBD1
j_gene: TRBJ2-6
v_gene: TRBV15
abundance: NA

CDR3aa: CASSQDRSYEQYF
CDR3nt: TGTGCCAGCAGCCAGGACAGGTCCTACGAGCAGTACTTC
d_gene: TRBD1
j_gene: TRBJ2-7
v_gene: TRBV3-1
abundance: many

CDR3aa: CASSSLRGGTGELFF
CDR3nt: TGTGCCAGCAGTTCGCTGCGGGGTGGTACCGGGGAGCTGTTTTTT
d_gene: NA
j_gene: TRBJ2-2
v_gene: TRBV27
abundance: NA

CDR3aa: CASSLGVAGLYNEQFF
CDR3nt: TGTGCCAGCAGTTTGGGGGTAGCGGGCCTTTACAATGAGCAGTTCTTC
d_gene: TRBD2
j_gene: TRBJ2-1
v_gene: TRBV12-3/TRBV12-4
abundance: NA

CDR3aa: CASSHRLAGFRESNEQFF
CDR3nt: TGTGCCAGCAGCCACCGATTAGCGGGATTCCGGGAGAGCAATGAGCAGTTCTTC
d_gene: TRBD2
j_gene: TRBJ2-1
v_gene: TRBV4-2
abundance: NA

CDR3aa: CSAAPMDGTNTQYF
CDR3nt: TGCAGTGCAGCTCCAATGGACGGAACCAATACGCAGTATTTT
d_gene: NA
j_gene: TRBJ2-3
v_gene: TRBV20-1
abundance: NA

CDR3aa: CASSYSGGTGAYNEQFF
CDR3nt: TGTGCCAGCAGTTACTCTGGCGGTACAGGGGCCTACAATGAGCAGTTCTTC
d_gene: TRBD1
j_gene: TRBJ2-1
v_gene: TRBV6-5
abundance: NA

CDR3aa: CASSRTRATNEKLFF
CDR3nt: TGTGCCAGCAGTCGAACAAGAGCAACTAATGAAAAACTGTTTTTT
d_gene: NA
j_gene: TRBJ1-4
v_gene: TRBV27
abundance: NA

CDR3aa: CASKASGIYEQYF
CDR3nt: TGTGCCAGCAAGGCTAGCGGGATCTACGAGCAGTACTTC
d_gene: TRBD2
j_gene: TRBJ2-7
v_gene: TRBV27
abundance: NA

CDR3aa: CASSLTGGMGEKLFF
CDR3nt: TGTGCCAGCTCCCTTACAGGGGGCATGGGTGAAAAACTGTTTTTT
d_gene: TRBD1
j_gene: TRBJ1-4
v_gene: TRBV6-5
abundance: NA

CDR3aa: CASSSGSINEQYF
CDR3nt: TGTGCCAGCAGCTCTGGATCGATCAACGAGCAGTACTTC
d_gene: NA
j_gene: TRBJ2-7
v_gene: TRBV7-2
abundance: NA

CDR3aa: CASSQDRGLAGSAEQYF
CDR3nt: TGCGCCAGCAGCCAAGACCGCGGGCTAGCGGGTTCAGCCGAGCAGTACTTC
d_gene: TRBD2
j_gene: TRBJ2-7
v_gene: TRBV4-3
abundance: NA

CDR3aa: CASSAILDQPQHF
CDR3nt: TGTGCCAGCAGCGCGATTCTCGACCAGCCCCAGCATTTT
d_gene: NA
j_gene: TRBJ1-5
v_gene: TRBV16
abundance: NA

CDR3aa: CATQGSTGELFF
CDR3nt: TGTGCCACCCAGGGGTCCACCGGGGAGCTGTTTTTT
d_gene: NA
j_gene: TRBJ2-2
v_gene: TRBV10-3
abundance: NA

CDR3aa: CASSQVHSTPYEQYF
CDR3nt: TGTGCCAGCAGCCAAGTACACAGTACTCCCTACGAGCAGTACTTC
d_gene: NA
j_gene: TRBJ2-7
v_gene: TRBV3-1
abundance: NA

CDR3aa: CASSLGSAGRNIQYF
CDR3nt: TGTGCCAGCAGCTTAGGGTCGGCGGGAAGGAACATTCAGTACTTC
d_gene: NA
j_gene: TRBJ2-4
v_gene: TRBV7-2
abundance: NA

CDR3aa: CSASGDGQNDYEQYF
CDR3nt: TGCAGTGCTAGCGGGGATGGACAGAATGATTACGAGCAGTACTTC
d_gene: NA
j_gene: TRBJ2-7
v_gene: TRBV20-1
abundance: NA

CDR3aa: CSARDPLSAAYSYEQYF
CDR3nt: TGCAGTGCTAGAGATCCGTTATCGGCGGCCTACTCCTACGAGCAGTACTTC
d_gene: NA
j_gene: TRBJ2-7
v_gene: TRBV20-1
abundance: NA

CDR3aa: CAWSVEGANVLTF
CDR3nt: TGTGCCTGGAGTGTCGAGGGAGCCAACGTCCTGACTTTC
d_gene: NA
j_gene: TRBJ2-6
v_gene: TRBV30
abundance: NA

CDR3aa: CAIQGPTGSVLTF
CDR3nt: TGTGCCATCCAGGGCCCTACCGGGAGCGTCCTGACTTTC
d_gene: NA
j_gene: TRBJ2-6
v_gene: TRBV2
abundance: few

CDR3aa: CASSQVQGNSPLHF
CDR3nt: TGTGCCAGCAGCCAAGTACAGGGGAATTCACCCCTCCACTTT
d_gene: TRBD1
j_gene: TRBJ1-6
v_gene: TRBV3-1
abundance: NA

CDR3aa: CATSRDLFQETQYF
CDR3nt: TGTGCCACCAGCAGAGACCTGTTCCAAGAGACCCAGTACTTC
d_gene: NA
j_gene: TRBJ2-5
v_gene: TRBV15
abundance: NA

CDR3aa: CSAPGDTEAFF
CDR3nt: TGCAGTGCCCCAGGAGACACTGAAGCTTTCTTT
d_gene: NA
j_gene: TRBJ1-1
v_gene: TRBV20-1
abundance: NA

CDR3aa: CSATLPSRDEQFF
CDR3nt: TGCAGTGCTACCCTTCCTAGCCGGGATGAGCAGTTCTTC
d_gene: NA
j_gene: TRBJ2-1
v_gene: TRBV20-1
abundance: NA

CDR3aa: CASSPYRAENYGYTF
CDR3nt: TGTGCCAGCAGCCCCTACAGGGCGGAGAACTATGGCTACACCTTC
d_gene: NA
j_gene: TRBJ1-2
v_gene: TRBV4-2
abundance: NA

CDR3aa: CASSLYIRDPVAKNIQYF
CDR3nt: TGTGCCAGCAGCTTATATATCCGGGACCCCGTCGCCAAAAACATTCAGTACTTC
d_gene: NA
j_gene: TRBJ2-4
v_gene: TRBV7-2
abundance: few

CDR3aa: CSASGQELTDTQYF
CDR3nt: TGCAGTGCTAGCGGGCAGGAACTAACAGATACGCAGTATTTT
d_gene: NA
j_gene: TRBJ2-3
v_gene: TRBV20-1
abundance: NA

CDR3aa: CASSQNDKYEQYF
CDR3nt: TGTGCCAGCAGCCAGAACGATAAATACGAGCAGTACTTC
d_gene: NA
j_gene: TRBJ2-7
v_gene: TRBV4-2
abundance: NA

CDR3aa: CASSHQPTYEQYF
CDR3nt: TGTGCCAGCAGTCACCAGCCTACCTACGAGCAGTACTTC
d_gene: NA
j_gene: TRBJ2-7
v_gene: TRBV27
abundance: NA

CDR3aa: CASSLMASPAYEQYF
CDR3nt: TGTGCCAGCAGCTTAATGGCTAGTCCAGCCTACGAGCAGTACTTC
d_gene: NA
j_gene: TRBJ2-7
v_gene: TRBV7-2
abundance: few

CDR3aa: CSVQAPSHEQYF
CDR3nt: TGCAGCGTTCAGGCGCCCTCCCACGAGCAGTACTTC
d_gene: NA
j_gene: TRBJ2-7
v_gene: TRBV29-1
abundance: few

CDR3aa: CASSGPGGESYGYTF
CDR3nt: TGTGCCAGCAGTGGTCCAGGGGGCGAGAGCTATGGCTACACCTTC
d_gene: TRBD1
j_gene: TRBJ1-2
v_gene: TRBV7-9
abundance: once

CDR3aa: CASSLEVRETQYF
CDR3nt: TGTGCCAGCAGCTTAGAAGTAAGAGAGACCCAGTACTTC
d_gene: NA
j_gene: TRBJ2-5
v_gene: TRBV5-1
abundance: many

CDR3aa: CSVEVGLAGVYEQYF
CDR3nt: TGCAGCGTTGAAGTAGGGCTAGCGGGAGTCTACGAGCAGTACTTC
d_gene: TRBD2
j_gene: TRBJ2-7
v_gene: TRBV29-1
abundance: few

CDR3aa: CAISAFPGRLGSHRTDTQYF
CDR3nt: TGTGCCATCAGTGCCTTTCCGGGCCGTCTAGGGAGTCATCGCACAGATACGCAGTATTTT
d_gene: NA
j_gene: TRBJ2-3
v_gene: TRBV10-3
abundance: few

CDR3aa: CSASKQGTYEQYF
CDR3nt: TGCAGTGCTAGCAAGCAGGGGACTTACGAGCAGTACTTC
d_gene: NA
j_gene: TRBJ2-7
v_gene: TRBV20-1
abundance: few